This T cell receptor (beta chain) was retrieved from a study of blood T cells in healthy people across ages. As concerns this clonotype: Its antigen is not known.

Combining a sample-barcoded 5' primer with a J-beta primer mix, a second PCR ran for roughly 6 to 11 cycles. Sequencing recovered at least 2.5 million CDR3-containing paired-end reads from each sample. MiXCR, run by TCRdb on the 5' RACE reads, gives a single entry per CDR3 protein. The table records around 1.5 million distinct CDR3 sequences, roughly 59% of them present only once. The study's findings and limits: Getting older went along with TCR beta diversity per million T cells dropping roughly linearly.

The V end lost 6 bases, the J end lost 3 bases, and 14 bases lay between the germline ends. The CDR3 consists of 15 residues. The germline gives CDR1 MNHEY, CDR2 SMNVEV (reference sequence). This chain links TRBV27 with TRBJ1-4; perhaps TRBD1 as D (6 bases). Sequenced sample: blood. The origin of this receptor is a man in his late teens or twenties in good health. CDR3: CASRSQGLANEKLFF. CDR3 sequence (DNA): TGTGCCAGCAGAAGCCAGGGGTTGGCTAATGAAAAACTGTTTTTT.